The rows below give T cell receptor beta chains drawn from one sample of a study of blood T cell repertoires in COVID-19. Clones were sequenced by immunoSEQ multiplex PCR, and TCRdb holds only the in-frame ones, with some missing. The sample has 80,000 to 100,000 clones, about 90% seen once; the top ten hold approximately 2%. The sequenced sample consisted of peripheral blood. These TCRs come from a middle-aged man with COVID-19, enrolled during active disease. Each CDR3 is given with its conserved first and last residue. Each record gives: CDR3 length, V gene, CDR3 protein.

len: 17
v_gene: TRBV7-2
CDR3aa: CASSLGFNGTVNSPLHF

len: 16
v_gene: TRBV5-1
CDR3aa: CASSFSPGQGSYEQYF

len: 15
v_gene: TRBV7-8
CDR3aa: CASSFRDRGREKLFF

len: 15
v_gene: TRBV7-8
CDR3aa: CASSLVSANSYEQYF

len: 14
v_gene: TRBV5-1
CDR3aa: CASSPKDRGTEAFF

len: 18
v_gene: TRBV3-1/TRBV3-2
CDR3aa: CASSQDFPDRVSTGELFF

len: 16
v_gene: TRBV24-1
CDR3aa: CATSDTGGGSYNEQFF

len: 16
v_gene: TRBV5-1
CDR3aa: CASSAQGAPGPYEQYF

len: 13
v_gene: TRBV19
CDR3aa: CASCYASGYGYTF

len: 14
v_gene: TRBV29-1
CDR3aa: CSVDSVVGTDTQYF

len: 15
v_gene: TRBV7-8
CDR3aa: CASSLLDRGNSPLHF

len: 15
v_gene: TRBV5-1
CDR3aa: CASSWALEGYAEAFF

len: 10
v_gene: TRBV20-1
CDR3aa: CSASFGEQYF

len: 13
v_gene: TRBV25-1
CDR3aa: CASSRRTGETQYF